This TCR beta chain was sequenced for a study of T cell changes during pregnancy in multiple sclerosis. Comment on this clone: Different DNA sequences within this sample yield the same CDR3.

Trimming removed 2 bases from V and 1 base from J, with 8 bases in between. CDR1 and CDR2 (germline): MDHEN, SYDVKM. The CDR3 loop spans 14 amino acids. Profiled with immunoSEQ multiplex PCR; TCRdb holds only in-frame clones, not every one. In the table there are 95,000 to 100,000 clones, about 91% of which are singletons. The chain carries TRBV28 and TRBJ1-1; no clear D gene. The TCR was taken from a female donor with multiple sclerosis, enrolled in a pregnancy study. Sample: peripheral blood, taken in the second trimester of pregnancy. The CDR3 is CASSLLGGNTEAFF. Written as DNA, the CDR3 is TGTGCCAGCAGTTTACTGGGAGGGAACACTGAAGCTTTCTTT.